The 14 T cell receptor beta chains presented below share a single source sample, sequenced in a study of cytomegalovirus exposure and HLA in healthy donors. Only in-frame clones appear in the TCRdb table, and some are missing; sequencing was by immunoSEQ multiplex PCR. The repertoire includes 200,000 or so clones, 75% to 90% of them detected once, and roughly 7.5% sits in the top ten. The sample taken for sequencing was PBMCs. These receptors were taken from a man between 18 and 29 years old in good health and CMV-seropositive.

The J gene is TRBJ2-2, the V gene TRBV5-1; no clear D. In germline, CDR1 is SGHRS, CDR2 YFSETQ. The CDR3 consists of 14 residues. V lost 0 bases to trimming and J lost 1 base, with 4 bases between them. The CDR3 loop is CASSLGRNTGELFF. CDR3 nucleotides: TGCGCCAGCAGCTTGGGTAGGAACACCGGGGAGCTGTTTTTT.

This chain links TRBV5-5 with TRBJ1-3; 8 bases fit TRBD1. Germline V gene lookup returns CDR1 SGHKS and CDR2 YYEKEE (reference sequence). There are 14 residues in the CDR3. The V segment lost 7 bases and the J segment 8 bases; nucleotides outside the gene matches: 11. The DNA for the CDR3 is TGTGCCAGCCCGGGACAGGAGGGAGGGGACACCATATATTTT. It is translated as CASPGQEGGDTIYF.

J is TRBJ2-7 and V is TRBV28; 7 bases fit TRBD1. The CDR3 consists of 17 residues. Unmatched junction bases numbered 15, after V lost 3 bases and J lost 4 bases. Germline V gene lookup returns CDR1 MDHEN and CDR2 SYDVKM. The CDR3 here is CASSFGDSGTDWYEQYF. The CDR3 nucleotides read TGTGCCAGCAGTTTCGGGGATTCCGGGACAGATTGGTACGAGCAGTACTTC.

The chain links TRBV20-1 to TRBJ1-5; D call uncertain. Germline CDR1 and CDR2: DFQATT and SNEGSKA (reference sequence). V lost 4 bases to trimming and J lost 11 bases, with 9 bases between them. CDR3 length: 10 residues. The CDR3 is CSATYGTQHF. In nucleotides, the CDR3 is TGCAGTGCTACATACGGGACCCAGCATTTT.

J is TRBJ2-2 and V is TRBV5-1, with D possibly matching TRBD2 (5 bases). CDR1 and CDR2 (germline): SGHRS, YFSETQ. The CDR3 contains 15 residues. Trimming removed 0 bases at V and 1 base at J, with 7 bases between. CDR3 protein: CASSLGGGNTGELFF. Here the CDR3 DNA reads TGCGCCAGCAGCTTGGGTGGAGGGAACACCGGGGAGCTGTTTTTT.

V is TRBV6-6 and J is TRBJ2-4; 8 nucleotides match TRBD2. Per the germline V gene, CDR1 is MNHNY and CDR2 is SVGAGI (reference sequence). The CDR3 loop spans 15 amino acids. V gave up 4 bases and J gave up 5 bases; unmatched junction bases: 7. The CDR3 nucleotides read TGTGCCAGCAGTTCTGTCACAGCGGGGGAAAACATTCAGTACTTC. Translated: CASSSVTAGENIQYF.

This rearrangement joins TRBV5-4 to TRBJ2-7; 9 bases fit TRBD1. V shed 2 bases, J shed 5 bases, and the junction held 8 bases outside the gene matches. The CDR3 spans 15 residues. Germline CDR1 reads SGHNT; CDR2 reads YYREEE (reference sequence). As DNA, the CDR3 is TGTGCCAGCAGCTTCACCCGGGACAGGGATAACGAGCAGTACTTC. This sequence encodes CASSFTRDRDNEQYF. Complete variable domain (other parts from reference TRBV5-4 and TRBJ2-7): ETGVTQSPTHLIKTRGQQVTLRCSSQSGHNTVSWYQQALGQGPQFIFQYYREEENGRGNFPPRFSGLQFPNYSSELNVNALELDDSALYLCASSFTRDRDNEQYFGPGTRLTVT.

The chain uses TRBV30 and TRBJ1-5; possibly TRBD1 for D (5 bases). The CDR3 runs 16 residues. Trimming took off 3 bases at V and 1 base at J, with 16 bases between the two ends. The germline CDR1 and CDR2 sequences are GTSNPN and SVGIG (reference sequence). In nucleotides, the CDR3 is TGTGCCTGGAGAGAAAGAGGAGGGGTAAGCAATCAGCCCCAGCATTTT. Protein sequence: CAWRERGGVSNQPQHF.

This clone was seen more than once but under ten times. The chain uses TRBV7-2 and TRBJ1-4; TRBD1 is a possible D gene (5 bases). The CDR3 consists of 13 residues. Germline CDR1 SGHTA, CDR2 FQGNSA. With 6 bases removed from V and 8 bases from J, the gap between germline ends came to 13 bases. CDR3 loop: CASSFQGGEKLFF. CDR3 sequence (DNA): TGTGCCAGCAGTTTCCAGGGAGGGGAAAAACTGTTTTTT. Looking up the rest from reference TRBV7-2 and TRBJ1-4 gives the full variable domain: GAGVSQSPSNKVTEKGKDVELRCDPISGHTALYWYRQSLGQGLEFLIYFQGNSAPDKSGLPSDRFSAERTGGSVSTLTIQRTQQEDSAVYLCASSFQGGEKLFFGSGTQLSVL.

This chain uses TRBV7-2 with TRBJ1-2; D is undetermined. CDR3 size: 12 residues. Germline lookup yields CDR1 SGHTA and CDR2 FQGNSA. Trimming stripped 4 bases from V and 7 bases from J, with 10 bases between. CDR3 region: CASSSYSGGYTF. For the CDR3, the DNA is TGTGCCAGCAGCTCATACAGCGGTGGCTACACCTTC. Filled out from reference TRBV7-2 and TRBJ1-2, the complete variable domain reads GAGVSQSPSNKVTEKGKDVELRCDPISGHTALYWYRQSLGQGLEFLIYFQGNSAPDKSGLPSDRFSAERTGGSVSTLTIQRTQQEDSAVYLCASSSYSGGYTFGSGTRLTVV.

The chain has TRBV9 and TRBJ2-1; 10 bases align to TRBD2. Germline-derived CDR1 and CDR2 are SGDLS and YYNGEE. The CDR3 has 16 residues. Unmatched junction bases numbered 12, after V lost 4 bases and J lost 8 bases. This CDR3 reads CASSTPTSGHVDEQFF. CDR3 DNA sequence: TGTGCCAGCAGCACCCCGACTAGCGGGCATGTCGATGAGCAGTTCTTC.

In its sample, this clone was seen a few times. The germline gene is not matched at one end of the junction; a read error may be the cause. The V and J genes are TRBV19 and TRBJ2-1, with D unresolved. This CDR3 contains 11 residues. CDR1 and CDR2 (germline): LNHDA, SQIVND (reference sequence). CDR3 residues: CASSTYNEQFF. For the CDR3, the DNA is TGTGCCAGTAGTACCTATAATGAGCAGTTCTTC.

The chain combines TRBV13 with TRBJ2-3; D is perhaps TRBD2 (6 bases). The CDR3 is 14 residues long. The V gene lost 6 bases and the J gene lost 6 bases, with 16 bases spanning the gap. CDR1 is PRHDT, CDR2 FYEKMQ, per germline (reference sequence). DNA of the CDR3: TGTGCCAGCAGGGAGGGGAGAGCAATGGATACGCAGTATTTT. It codes for CASREGRAMDTQYF.

V gene TRBV28 combines with J gene TRBJ1-1; TRBD1 might be the D (5 bases). Looked up from germline, CDR1 is MDHEN and CDR2 is SYDVKM. There are 14 residues in the CDR3. V lost 0 bases and J 2 bases, leaving 7 bases between the germline ends. CDR3 sequence (DNA): TGTGCCAGCAGTTTATGGGGGGGAAACACTGAAGCTTTCTTT. This encodes CASSLWGGNTEAFF.